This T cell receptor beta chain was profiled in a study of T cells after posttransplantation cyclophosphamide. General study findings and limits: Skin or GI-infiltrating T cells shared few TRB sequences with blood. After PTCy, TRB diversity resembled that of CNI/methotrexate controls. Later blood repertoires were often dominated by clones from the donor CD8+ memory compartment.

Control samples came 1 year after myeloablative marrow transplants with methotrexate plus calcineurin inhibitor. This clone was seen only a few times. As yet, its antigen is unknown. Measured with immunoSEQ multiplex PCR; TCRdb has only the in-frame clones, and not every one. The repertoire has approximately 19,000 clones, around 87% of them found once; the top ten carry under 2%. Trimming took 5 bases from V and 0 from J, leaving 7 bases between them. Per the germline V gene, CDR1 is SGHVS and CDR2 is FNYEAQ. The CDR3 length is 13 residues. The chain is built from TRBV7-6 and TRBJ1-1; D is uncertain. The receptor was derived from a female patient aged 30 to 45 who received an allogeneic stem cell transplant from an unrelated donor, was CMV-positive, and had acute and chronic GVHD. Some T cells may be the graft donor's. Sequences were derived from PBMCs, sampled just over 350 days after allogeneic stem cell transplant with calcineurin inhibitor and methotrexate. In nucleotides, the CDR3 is TGTGCCAGCAGCAATCAGATGAACACTGAAGCTTTCTTT. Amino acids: CASSNQMNTEAFF.